This paragraph reports one T cell receptor beta chain. An input of roughly 0.45 to 1 ug of RNA was subjected to reverse transcription using random hexamers. TCRdb itself ran the immunoSEQ multiplex PCR reads through MiXCR, one entry per CDR3 protein. This table has about 130,000 distinct CDR3 sequences, more than 90% appearing once. These data originate in a study of CD8 T cells in Susac syndrome. V lost 4 bases, J lost 6 bases, and 7 bases stayed unmatched. Germline V gene lookup returns CDR1 SGHDT and CDR2 YYEEEE. The CDR3 has 16 residues. The TCR originated in a human donor in good health. This chain connects TRBV5-6 to TRBJ2-2; 12 nucleotides align to TRBD1. Sequencing was done on a sample of CD4+ T cells from PBMCs. The CDR3 region has the DNA TGTGCCAGCAGCCCTACCGGGACAGGGGGCTCCGGGGAGCTGTTTTTT. The encoded protein is CASSPTGTGGSGELFF.